The rows below give T cell receptor beta chains drawn from one sample of a study of blood T cell repertoires in COVID-19. Sequencing used immunoSEQ multiplex PCR; TCRdb keeps in-frame clones, though not all of them. Of about 170,000 clones in the sample, more than 85% are singletons; the top ten hold around 7%. Sequencing was carried out using peripheral blood. Receptors originate from a woman of 80 years or more in a cohort sampled during active or convalescent COVID-19. Both conserved end residues are part of each CDR3. A D gene is named only where the DNA matches it firmly. Some rows mark clone size as missing; the rest say once, few, many or name a class of expanded clone.

TRBV27	TRBJ2-1	.	TRBD2	TGTGCCAGCAGTCTAGCGGGAGAGGTTACAATGAGGCAGTTCTTC	CASSLAGEVTMRQFF
TRBV6-1	TRBJ1-4	.	TRBD1	TGTGCCAGCAGTGCGCCCCACAGGGGAACTAATGAAAAACTGTTTTTT	CASSAPHRGTNEKLFF
TRBV5-1	TRBJ2-7	.	TRBD1	TGCGCCAGCAGCTTGGTAGGGACAGGGCCCTACGAGCAGTACTTC	CASSLVGTGPYEQYF
TRBV9	TRBJ2-3	.	.	TGTGCCAGCAGCGCTTATGCGGGTTCCACAGATACGCAGTATTTT	CASSAYAGSTDTQYF
TRBV3-1/TRBV3-2	TRBJ1-5	.	.	TGTGCCAGCAGCCAAGGTACGGGCAATCAGCCCCAGCATTTT	CASSQGTGNQPQHF
TRBV19	TRBJ2-2	.	TRBD1	TGTGCCAGTAGTACGGACAGGGCGTCCGGGGAGCTGTTTTTT	CASSTDRASGELFF
TRBV2	TRBJ1-2	.	.	TGTGCCGGCAGGGGCAACTTCTATGGCTACACCTTC	CAGRGNFYGYTF
TRBV6-2/TRBV6-3	TRBJ2-1	.	TRBD2	TGTGCCAGCAGTTACTCAAAGACTAGCGGCGGACTCAATGAGCAGTTCTTC	CASSYSKTSGGLNEQFF
TRBV2	TRBJ1-6	.	.	TGTGCGACAGCCAATAATTCACCCCTCCACTTT	CATANNSPLHF
TRBV7-2	TRBJ1-5	once	.	TGTGCCAGCAGCTCCGACTCTTATCAGCCCCAGCATTTT	CASSSDSYQPQHF
TRBV24-1	TRBJ1-4	.	.	TGTGCCACCAGTGACTCCAGGGGAGTCAATGAAAAACTGTTTTTT	CATSDSRGVNEKLFF
TRBV18	TRBJ2-1	.	.	TGTGCCAGCTCACCAGGGAGCGCTCTGGTTAGTAATGAGCAGTTCTTC	CASSPGSALVSNEQFF
TRBV5-4	TRBJ1-1	.	TRBD1	TGTGCCAGCAGCTCCCAGGGGGCCACTGAAGCTTTCTTT	CASSSQGATEAFF
TRBV5-1	TRBJ1-2	.	.	TGCGCCAGCAGCTTGGGGACAGAAGGCTATGGCTACACCTTC	CASSLGTEGYGYTF
TRBV10-3	TRBJ1-1	.	TRBD1	TGTGCCATCAGTCAGGGGGCTAGTGGTAGCACTGAAGCTTTCTTT	CAISQGASGSTEAFF
TRBV21-1	TRBJ2-2	.	.	TGTGCCAGCCTTCCGGTCCGGGGGTACACCGGGGAGCTGTTTTTT	CASLPVRGYTGELFF
TRBV6-2/TRBV6-3	TRBJ2-5	.	TRBD2	TGTGCCAGCAGTAGGGCGGGAGTTTTACAAGAGACCCAGTACTTC	CASSRAGVLQETQYF
TRBV25-1	TRBJ1-4	.	.	TGTGCCAGCAGTGATTTATCTCGGCAGGGGAGTGAAAAACTGTTTTTT	CASSDLSRQGSEKLFF
TRBV18	TRBJ2-1	.	TRBD1	TGTGCCAGCTCACCACCGAGGGACAGGGGGGATGAGCAGTTCTTC	CASSPPRDRGDEQFF
TRBV2	TRBJ1-5	.	TRBD1	TGTGCCAGCAGCCTAGGACAGGGTTGGCAGCCCCAGCATTTT	CASSLGQGWQPQHF
TRBV7-7	TRBJ1-3	.	.	TGTGCTAGCAGCCAGATCGGGGGAAACACCATATATTTT	CASSQIGGNTIYF
TRBV7-2	TRBJ2-5	.	TRBD2	TGTGCCAGCAGACAGACTAGCTTAGAGACCCAGTACTTC	CASRQTSLETQYF
TRBV28	TRBJ2-1	.	TRBD2	TGTGCCAGCAGTTTCTTATCCTTAGCGGGGCGGGGTGAGCAGTTCTTC	CASSFLSLAGRGEQFF
TRBV3-1/TRBV3-2	TRBJ2-6	.	.	TGTGCCAGCAGCCTAAGGACGGGAGCTGGGGCCAACGTCCTGACTTTC	CASSLRTGAGANVLTF
TRBV3-1/TRBV3-2	TRBJ2-5	.	TRBD2	TGTGCCAGCAAGGTAGCGGGAAACGGAAGAGAGACCCAGTACTTC	CASKVAGNGRETQYF
TRBV24-1	TRBJ2-7	.	.	TGTGCCACTAGCACCGCTAACGTGCCCTACGAGCAGTACTTC	CATSTANVPYEQYF
TRBV5-1	TRBJ1-5	once	.	TGCGCCAGCAGCTTGGGAGGGAGGCGCAATCAGCCCCAGCATTTT	CASSLGGRRNQPQHF
TRBV7-9	TRBJ1-2	.	TRBD1	TGTGCCAGCAGCTTAGGAAGGACAGGCTATGGCTACACCTTC	CASSLGRTGYGYTF
TRBV9	TRBJ1-3	.	.	TGTGCCAGCAGCGTAGTGGCGGGCTCTGGAAACACCATATATTTT	CASSVVAGSGNTIYF
TRBV11-2	TRBJ2-1	.	TRBD2	TGTGCCAGCAGCTTATTCGTTGGGGCGGGAGGGAATGAGCAGTTCTTC	CASSLFVGAGGNEQFF
TRBV27	TRBJ2-6	.	TRBD1	TGTGCCAGCCGGACAGGGGAAACTTCTGGGGCCAACGTCCTGACTTTC	CASRTGETSGANVLTF
TRBV7-8	TRBJ2-3	.	TRBD2	TGTGCCAGCAGTCGACCCACTAGCGGGCGCACAGATACGCAGTATTTT	CASSRPTSGRTDTQYF
TRBV7-2	TRBJ1-2	.	TRBD1	TGTGCCAGCAGCCCCCAGGGGGCGCGCTACACCTTC	CASSPQGARYTF
TRBV5-6	TRBJ1-2	many	TRBD1	TGTGCCAGCAGCTTGATGGGACAGCTAATTCCTTATGGCTACACCTTC	CASSLMGQLIPYGYTF
TRBV7-8	TRBJ2-5	few	TRBD1	TGTGCCAGCGAGACAGGGTTTTATGGGGAGACCCAGTACTTC	CASETGFYGETQYF
TRBV5-6	TRBJ2-3	.	TRBD2	TGTGCCAGCAGCTCTAGCGGGAGTGCAGATACGCAGTATTTT	CASSSSGSADTQYF
TRBV6-5	TRBJ2-1	.	TRBD1	TGTGCCAGCACCCAGACAGGGGGCACAAATGAGCAGTTCTTC	CASTQTGGTNEQFF
TRBV20-1	TRBJ1-1	.	.	TGCAGTGCTAGAGGCGGCACTGAAGCTTTCTTT	CSARGGTEAFF
TRBV11-2	TRBJ1-1	.	.	TGTGCCAGCAGCCCCCCGACAGCGGGACCGATCGTAATGAACACTGAAGCTTTCTTT	CASSPPTAGPIVMNTEAFF
TRBV6-2/TRBV6-3	TRBJ2-5	.	.	TGTGCCAGCAGTTACACCTTCGGGGTCCAGTACTTC	CASSYTFGVQYF
TRBV24-1	TRBJ2-1	once	.	TGTGCCACCAGTGATTCAACGGGAGCCTACAATGAGCAGTTCTTC	CATSDSTGAYNEQFF
TRBV28	TRBJ2-3	once	.	TGTGCCAGCGGAGGGGCAGGGGGTACAGATACGCAGTATTTT	CASGGAGGTDTQYF
TRBV30	TRBJ1-2	.	TRBD1	TGTGCCTGGGGACAGGGGTTTTCCTATGGCTACACCTTC	CAWGQGFSYGYTF
TRBV11-2	TRBJ2-7	.	.	TGTGCCAGCAGCTCTACTGACGGGGAGCCATACGCCGAGCAGTACTTC	CASSSTDGEPYAEQYF
TRBV21-1	TRBJ2-1	.	.	TGTGCCAGCAGCAAATTCCGCGGGATCGAGCAGTTCTTC	CASSKFRGIEQFF
TRBV5-1	TRBJ1-1	.	TRBD1	TGCGCCAGCAGCTTTTCATTAGGGCAGGGGGCGTACACTGAAGCTTTCTTT	CASSFSLGQGAYTEAFF
TRBV6-4	TRBJ2-2	.	.	TGTGCCAGCAGTGACGAGCAGAACACCGGGGAGCTGTTTTTT	CASSDEQNTGELFF
TRBV4-3	TRBJ2-7	once	.	TGCGCCAGCAGCCGAGGGAGAGCGGCCGAGCAGTACTTC	CASSRGRAAEQYF
TRBV11-2	TRBJ1-4	.	TRBD1	TGTGCCAGCAGCGACAGGGGAAGGAATGAAAAACTGTTTTTT	CASSDRGRNEKLFF
TRBV11-3	TRBJ2-1	.	TRBD2	TGTGCCAGCAGCTCCCAGCGGGGGCAATACAATGAGCAGTTCTTC	CASSSQRGQYNEQFF
TRBV9	TRBJ1-2	.	.	TGTGCCAGCAGCGTAGACCAGTCTTCGGTTTACCGGCGGGGCTACACCTTC	CASSVDQSSVYRRGYTF
TRBV5-6	TRBJ1-1	.	.	TGTGCCAGCAGCCGTAGGACAGCTAACACTGAAGCTTTCTTT	CASSRRTANTEAFF
TRBV7-2	TRBJ2-5	few	TRBD2	TGTGCCAGCAGCTTAATTGGGGGCGTAGCGGGGGTACAGACCCAGTACTTC	CASSLIGGVAGVQTQYF
TRBV4-1	TRBJ2-5	.	TRBD1	TGCGCCAGCAGCCCCTCCGTGCAGGGGGTTCCGGAGACCCAGTACTTC	CASSPSVQGVPETQYF
TRBV10-1	TRBJ2-1	.	TRBD2	TGCGCCAGCAGCGTAGGACTAGCGGGAGGATACAATGAGCAGTTCTTC	CASSVGLAGGYNEQFF
TRBV24-1	TRBJ1-2	.	.	TGTGCCACCAGTGATAGAACAGGGTTTGGACTTAGTGGCTACACCTTC	CATSDRTGFGLSGYTF
TRBV4-1	TRBJ2-4	.	TRBD2	TGCGCCAGCAGTCCGACTAGCGGGAGAAAAAACATTCAGTACTTC	CASSPTSGRKNIQYF